A single sample gave rise to the 12 T cell receptor beta chains below, sequenced in a study of regulatory T cells in long-lasting Graves disease. iRepertoire HTBI primers and Arm-PCR of CDR3 regions built TCR beta libraries. TCRdb ran MiXCR on the multiplex PCR reads and lists one entry per CDR3 protein. Among 300,000 to 400,000 distinct CDR3 sequences listed, around a sixth were seen once. Time point meaning: newly diagnosed GD, antithyroid drugs for less than 3 months. RNA from PBMCs was the source of the TCR library. The specimen was peripheral blood mononuclear cells (PBMCs), collected at new diagnosis, from a patient treated with antithyroid drugs. Receptor source: a female donor with Graves disease.

This clonotype appeared many times. The V call is TRBV7-2, the J call TRBJ2-5, with TRBD2 matching over 11 bases. Germline values: CDR1 SGHTA, CDR2 FQGNSA. Trimming removed 2 bases from V and 5 bases from J; junction bases left unmatched: 4. The CDR3 is 15 residues long. This CDR3 is CASSLFVAGGETQYF. As DNA, the CDR3 is TGTGCCAGCAGCTTATTTGTAGCGGGAGGGGAGACCCAGTACTTC.

V gene TRBV27 combines with J gene TRBJ2-1; TRBD2 matches 8 bases. The CDR3 covers 16 residues. Looked up from germline, CDR1 is MNHEY and CDR2 is SMNVEV (reference sequence). J gave up 2 bases and V 4 bases, and 7 bases lay outside the gene matches. The CDR3 coding sequence is TGTGCCAGCAGTTCCCTAGCGGGTGGTACCTACAATGAGCAGTTCTTC. As protein: CASSSLAGGTYNEQFF.

Note on this clonotype: This may arise from a read error, as a much more abundant clone is one base away. This sequence joins TRBV25-1 and TRBJ2-5, with a tentative D call TRBD2 (7 bases). The CDR3 is 16 residues long. Germline V CDR1 and CDR2: MGHDK, SYGVNS. The CDR3 here is CASSEYQLRGGETRYF. DNA for the CDR3: TGTGCCAGCAGTGAATATCAGTTAAGGGGGGGGGAGACCCGGTACTTC.

This clonotype has a count of ten or more. This chain links TRBV4-1 with TRBJ2-5; D could derive from TRBD1 or TRBD2 (6 bases each). This CDR3 is 15 amino acids long. V lost 3 bases and J 5 bases, leaving 16 bases between the germline ends. CDR1 and CDR2 (germline): MGHRA, YSYEKL. The CDR3 sequence: CASSQKSPGAETQYF. The CDR3 DNA follows: TGCGCCAGCAGCCAGAAAAGCCCGGGGGCGGAGACCCAGTACTTC.

This chain connects TRBV11-2 to TRBJ2-2; D might be TRBD1 or TRBD2, each matching 6 bases. Germline values: CDR1 SGHAT, CDR2 FQNNGV. V was pared by 4 bases and J by 6 bases, with 18 bases between. CDR3 length equals 16 residues. The CDR3 is CASSYLGGRKAGELFF. The DNA of the CDR3 is TGTGCCAGCAGCTACCTAGGGGGGCGGAAGGCCGGGGAGCTGTTTTTT.

The chain employs TRBV5-5 and TRBJ2-1; possible D gene TRBD2, 6 bases. Per germline, CDR1 SGHKS and CDR2 YYEKEE (reference sequence). CDR3 size: 16 residues. V lost 3 bases and J lost 2, with 15 bases in between. CDR3 bases: TGTGCCAGCAGCTCCCAGCGGGCCCGGACCTACAATGAGCAGTTCTTC. It yields the protein CASSSQRARTYNEQFF.

The chain recombines TRBV14 with TRBJ2-1; 9 positions match TRBD1. The CDR3 is 19 amino acids. V was clipped by 4 bases and J by 3 bases; unmatched bases: 16. CDR1 and CDR2 from the germline V gene are SGHDN and FVKESK. The CDR3 DNA reads as TGTGCCAGCAGCCGGTCGACAGGGGGAACGGTAGGGCTCTACAATGAGCAGTTCTTC. This encodes CASSRSTGGTVGLYNEQFF. The full variable domain, completed using reference TRBV14 and TRBJ2-1, is EAGVTQFPSHSVIEKGQTVTLRCDPISGHDNLYWYRRVMGKEIKFLLHFVKESKQDESGMPNNRFLAERTGGTYSTLKVQPAELEDSGVYFCASSRSTGGTVGLYNEQFFGPGTRLTVL.

The sample holds a few counts of this clonotype. The rearrangement links TRBV15 to TRBJ2-3; D is unresolved. Germline V gives CDR1 LNHNV, CDR2 YYDKDF (reference sequence). The CDR3 sequence is 15 residues long. V lost 5 bases, J lost 5 bases, and 17 bases lay in between. CDR3: CATSFRPWGEDTQYF. The CDR3 nucleotides are TGTGCCACCAGCTTCCGACCATGGGGTGAAGATACGCAGTATTTT.

This clonotype has only a few counts. This chain links TRBV12-3 or TRBV12-4 with TRBJ2-5; D remains ambiguous. The V end was cut by 6 bases, the J end by 6 bases, with 8 bases between. The CDR3 covers 11 residues. CDR3 bases: TGTGCCAGCAGCTCAATAAAGACCCAGTACTTC. Protein sequence: CASSSIKTQYF.

This clonotype appeared many times. The chain combines TRBV24-1 with TRBJ2-3, with 7 nucleotides matching TRBD1. Unmatched junction bases numbered 12, after V lost 12 bases and J lost 4 bases. CDR1 is KGHDR and CDR2 is SFDVKD in the germline V gene. The CDR3 is 14 amino acids. CDR3 region: CAARQGIGADTQYF. Written as DNA, the CDR3 is TGTGCCGCACGACAGGGTATCGGCGCAGATACGCAGTATTTT.

This clonotype has at least ten counts. The chain carries TRBV11-2 and TRBJ2-1, with 12 bases aligning to TRBD1. The CDR3 length is 15 residues. V lost 5 bases, J lost 6 bases, and 5 bases stayed unmatched. The V gene's germline CDR1 is SGHAT and CDR2 FQNNGV. The CDR3 here is CASSEGTGGINEQFF. In DNA form, the CDR3 reads TGTGCCAGCAGCGAAGGGACAGGGGGCATCAATGAGCAGTTCTTC.

This rearrangement joins TRBV20-1 to TRBJ2-4, with no clear D. Per germline, CDR1 DFQATT and CDR2 SNEGSKA (reference sequence). This CDR3 region has 12 residues. Trimming shortened V by 6 bases and J by 5 bases, and 11 bases separated the two germline ends. The DNA of the CDR3 is TGCAGTGCGAGGATAGGAGAAAACATTCAGTACTTC. This codes for CSARIGENIQYF.